This is a list of T cell receptor beta chains from one sample in a study of response to subunit inactivated influenza vaccine. TCRdb re-analysed the RT-PCR reads in MiXCR, keeping a single row per CDR3 protein. Of 500,000 to 600,000 distinct CDR3 sequences listed, 12% were seen once; the top ten hold about a tenth. The material was PBMCs from blood, obtained on the day of vaccination. The receptors originated from a man aged 45-65 years who received an inactivated influenza vaccine. Both conserved end residues are part of each CDR3. A D gene is named only where the DNA matches it firmly. Size values are once, few and many counts, or a class for expanded clones, and some rows have none.

CDR3 DNA,CDR3 protein,clone size,V gene,D gene,J gene
TGTGCCAGCAGCTCGTTACAGGGGGTTTACGAGCAGTACTTC,CASSSLQGVYEQYF,-,TRBV11-2,TRBD1,TRBJ2-7
TGTGCCAGCAGTTTAGCAAGGGGAAAACTGTTTTTT,CASSLARGKLFF,-,TRBV12-3/TRBV12-4,-,TRBJ1-4
TGTGCCAGCAGTTTCTCAGCCTACACCGGGGAGCTGTTTTTT,CASSFSAYTGELFF,-,TRBV27,-,TRBJ2-2
TGTGCCATCAGTGAGTTGGGACCTAAAGGTACAGATACGCAGTATTTT,CAISELGPKGTDTQYF,-,TRBV10-3,-,TRBJ2-3
TGTGCCAGCAGCTCCCTAGGCGGGGGAGTCCAAGAGACCCAGTACTTC,CASSSLGGGVQETQYF,many,TRBV11-2,TRBD2,TRBJ2-5
TGTGCCAGCAGCCAAGACAGGGGACGTAATGAAAAACTGTTTTTT,CASSQDRGRNEKLFF,-,TRBV7-8,TRBD1,TRBJ1-4
TGTGCCAGCAGTGTCCGACAGGGAGGCTTTAATGAAAAACTGTTTTTT,CASSVRQGGFNEKLFF,-,TRBV12-3/TRBV12-4,TRBD1,TRBJ1-4
TGTGCCAGCACCCAGGTGCTAAGTGCGGGGGCCAACGTCCTGACTTTC,CASTQVLSAGANVLTF,-,TRBV6-1,-,TRBJ2-6
TGTGCCAGCAGACCCGACAGGGGACTTCGAGGCGGGGAGCTGTTTTTT,CASRPDRGLRGGELFF,-,TRBV11-2,TRBD1,TRBJ2-2
TGTGCCAGCAGCCCGAGGACTAGCGTCGAGCAGTTCTTC,CASSPRTSVEQFF,few,TRBV5-4,TRBD2,TRBJ2-1
TGTGCCAGCAGCTTATCAGACAGGGGAACCTACGAGCAGTACTTC,CASSLSDRGTYEQYF,many,TRBV11-2,TRBD1,TRBJ2-7
TGTGCCACCAGCGGCCGGGACAGGGATTATGAAAAACTGTTTTTT,CATSGRDRDYEKLFF,-,TRBV15,TRBD1,TRBJ1-4
TGCGCCAGCGCCTCCACCCTGGACAGCCACAAAAACATTCAGTACTTC,CASASTLDSHKNIQYF,-,TRBV5-1,-,TRBJ2-4
TGTGCCAGCAGTGAACAGCGCTCCTACGAGCAGTACTTC,CASSEQRSYEQYF,-,TRBV6-1,-,TRBJ2-7
TGTGCCAGCAGTTTAACCTTGACTAGCGTTGAGGACATTCAGTACTTC,CASSLTLTSVEDIQYF,many,TRBV27,TRBD2,TRBJ2-4
TGTGCCAGCAGTTCGGGCGGCAACTCTGGAAACACCATATATTTT,CASSSGGNSGNTIYF,many,TRBV6-5,-,TRBJ1-3
TGCGCCAGCAGCCCCGGCCGTGGTGATACGCAGTATTTT,CASSPGRGDTQYF,-,TRBV5-1,-,TRBJ2-3